This T cell receptor (beta chain) was identified in a study of technical replicates of blood from a few donors. TCRdb's table, derived via immunoSEQ multiplex PCR, lists solely in-frame clones and lacks some. Altogether 80,000 to 95,000 clones are present, 94% being singletons, with the ten largest covering around 0.25%. The sequenced sample consisted of T cells isolated from PBMCs. The origin of this receptor is a human donor in good health.

The CDR3 sequence: CASSPGTNYGYTF. The CDR3 coding sequence is TGTGCCAGCAGCCCAGGGACAAACTATGGCTACACCTTC. This chain uses TRBV7-9 with TRBJ1-2; D may be TRBD1 (6 bases). V was shortened by 5 bases and J by 2 bases, with 9 bases between the two germline ends. The CDR3 is 13 residues long. In germline, CDR1 is SEHNR, CDR2 FQNEAQ (reference sequence).